This TCR beta chain was found in a study of identical twins. This clonotype was counted a few times. The CDR3 length is 14 residues. The germline V gene encodes CDR1 SNHLY and CDR2 FYNNEI. V dropped 10 bases and J dropped 0; count of bases not matched to a gene: 5. TCRdb ran MiXCR on the 5' RACE reads and lists one entry per CDR3 protein. The sample has approximately 500,000 distinct CDR3 sequences, 20% to 25% seen once; the top ten hold about 3%. Separately, the same data were catalogued under a study of T cells expressing NK-cell markers. That study adds: Each TCR beta repertoire originated in sorted T cells that were CD3+CD56+NKG2C+, CD3+CD56+NKG2C- or CD3+CD56-NKG2C+. In a handful of donors, dominant CD3+CD56+NKG2C+ clones formed about 1.0-7.0% of CD8+ cells. The HCMV specificity of the expanded NKG2C+ T cell clones stayed unresolved.

The sequence was obtained from a woman younger than 30 in good health. This rearrangement joins TRBV2 to TRBJ2-7; TRBD2 agrees at 11 bases. Sequencing used CD4+ T cells sorted from blood. The CDR3 region is CATLAGGNSYEQYF. The DNA for the CDR3 is TGTGCCACCTTAGCGGGAGGGAACTCCTACGAGCAGTACTTC.